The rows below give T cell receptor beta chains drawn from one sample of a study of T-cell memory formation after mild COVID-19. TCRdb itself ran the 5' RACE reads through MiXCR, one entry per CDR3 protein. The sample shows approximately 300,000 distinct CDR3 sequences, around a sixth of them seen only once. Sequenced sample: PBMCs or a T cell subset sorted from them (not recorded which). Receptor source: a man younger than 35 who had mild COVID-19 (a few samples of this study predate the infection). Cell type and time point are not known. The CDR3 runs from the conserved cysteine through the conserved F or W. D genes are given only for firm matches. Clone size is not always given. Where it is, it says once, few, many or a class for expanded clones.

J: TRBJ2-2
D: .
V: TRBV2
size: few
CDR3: CASSNQGPNYGELFF
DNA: TGTGCCAGCAGTAACCAAGGACCCAATTACGGGGAGCTGTTTTTT

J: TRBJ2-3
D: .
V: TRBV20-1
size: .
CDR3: CSAPRGSNPSDTQYF
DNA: TGCAGTGCTCCAAGGGGCAGCAATCCATCAGATACGCAGTATTTT

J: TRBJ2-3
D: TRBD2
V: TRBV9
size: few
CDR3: CASSAGGAGGTDTQYF
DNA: TGTGCCAGCAGCGCTGGAGGGGCGGGGGGCACAGATACGCAGTATTTT

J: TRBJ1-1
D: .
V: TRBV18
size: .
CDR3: CASSHDHTEAFF
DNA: TGTGCCAGCTCACACGACCACACTGAAGCTTTCTTT

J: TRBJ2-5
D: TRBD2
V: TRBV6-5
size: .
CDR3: CASSQGLAGGLETQYF
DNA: TGTGCCAGCAGTCAGGGACTAGCGGGGGGCCTGGAGACCCAGTACTTC

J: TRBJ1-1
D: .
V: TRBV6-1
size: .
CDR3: CASSEDPSGATEAFF
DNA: TGTGCCAGCAGTGAAGATCCGTCCGGGGCCACTGAAGCTTTCTTT

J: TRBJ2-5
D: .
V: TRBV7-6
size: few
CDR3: CASSPGGSLATQYF
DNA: TGTGCCAGCAGCCCAGGCGGGTCCTTGGCGACCCAGTACTTC

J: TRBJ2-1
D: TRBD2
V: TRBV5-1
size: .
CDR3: CASSSLTSGGAHEQFF
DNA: TGCGCCAGCAGCTCCCTTACTAGCGGGGGGGCACATGAGCAGTTCTTC

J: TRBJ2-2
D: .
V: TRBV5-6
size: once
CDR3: CASSLVGGNTGELFF
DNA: TGTGCCAGCAGCTTGGTTGGGGGGAACACCGGGGAGCTGTTTTTT

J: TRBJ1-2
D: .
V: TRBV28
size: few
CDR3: CASSFPSLGLGYGYTF
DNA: TGTGCCAGCAGTTTCCCGTCCCTGGGGCTGGGCTATGGCTACACCTTC

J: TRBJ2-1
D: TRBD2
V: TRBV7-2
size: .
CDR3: CASSAAGGSYNEQFF
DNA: TGTGCCAGCAGCGCAGCGGGGGGAAGCTACAATGAGCAGTTCTTC

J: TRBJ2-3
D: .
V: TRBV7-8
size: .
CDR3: CASSLVVGDTQYF
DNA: TGTGCCAGCAGCTTAGTCGTGGGAGATACGCAGTATTTT

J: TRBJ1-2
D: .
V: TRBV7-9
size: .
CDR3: CASSFEGYRGYTF
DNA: TGTGCCAGCAGTTTTGAGGGATATCGAGGCTACACCTTC

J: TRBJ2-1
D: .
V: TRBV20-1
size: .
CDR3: CSAKGVREQFF
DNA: TGCAGTGCGAAGGGGGTGCGGGAGCAGTTCTTC

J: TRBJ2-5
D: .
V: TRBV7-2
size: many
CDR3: CASSLFSETQYF
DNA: TGTGCCAGCAGCTTATTTTCAGAGACCCAGTACTTC

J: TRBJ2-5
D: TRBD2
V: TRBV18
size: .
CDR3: CASRPSGGPQETQYF
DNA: TGTGCCAGCCGACCTAGCGGGGGACCGCAAGAGACCCAGTACTTC

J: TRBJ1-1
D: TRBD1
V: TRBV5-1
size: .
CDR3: CASSFLTGFGTEAFF
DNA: TGCGCCAGCAGCTTCCTGACAGGGTTTGGCACTGAAGCTTTCTTT

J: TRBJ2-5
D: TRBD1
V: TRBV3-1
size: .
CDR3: CASRRDRALQETQYF
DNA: TGTGCCAGTCGCCGGGACAGGGCTCTCCAAGAGACCCAGTACTTC

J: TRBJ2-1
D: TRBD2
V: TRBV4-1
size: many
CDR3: CASSQEGGGWSYNEQFF
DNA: TGCGCCAGCAGCCAAGAAGGCGGGGGGTGGTCCTACAATGAGCAGTTCTTC

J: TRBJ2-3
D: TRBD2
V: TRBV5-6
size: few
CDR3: CASSPTWGSGGRGTQYF
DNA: TGTGCCAGCAGCCCAACCTGGGGTAGCGGGGGCAGGGGTACGCAGTATTTT

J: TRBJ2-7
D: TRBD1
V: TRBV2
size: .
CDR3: CASSTSRDRDNEQYF
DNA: TGTGCCAGCAGTACATCCCGGGACAGGGATAACGAGCAGTACTTC

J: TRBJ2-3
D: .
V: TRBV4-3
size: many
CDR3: CASSQGGRTDTQYF
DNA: TGCGCCAGCAGCCAGGGGGGCCGGACAGATACGCAGTATTTT

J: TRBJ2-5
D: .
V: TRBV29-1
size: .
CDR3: CSVYTDLQETQYF
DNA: TGCAGCGTCTACACGGACCTCCAAGAGACCCAGTACTTC

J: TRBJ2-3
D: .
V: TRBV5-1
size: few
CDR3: CASSPGVGRDSDTQYF
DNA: TGCGCCAGCAGCCCGGGTGTCGGAAGGGACTCAGATACGCAGTATTTT

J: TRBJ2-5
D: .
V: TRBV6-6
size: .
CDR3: CASSYSIGGGRETQYF
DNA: TGTGCCAGCAGTTACTCGATCGGAGGAGGGAGAGAGACCCAGTACTTC

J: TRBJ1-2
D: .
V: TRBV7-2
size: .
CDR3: CASSFGHNYGYTF
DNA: TGTGCCAGCAGCTTCGGACATAACTATGGCTACACCTTC

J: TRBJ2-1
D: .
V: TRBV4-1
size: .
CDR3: CASSPRPSSSYNEQFF
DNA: TGCGCCAGCAGTCCAAGACCTAGTTCGTCGTACAATGAGCAGTTCTTC

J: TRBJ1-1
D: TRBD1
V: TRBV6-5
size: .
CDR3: CASSPTRGTEAFF
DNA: TGTGCCAGCAGTCCTACCAGGGGGACTGAAGCTTTCTTT

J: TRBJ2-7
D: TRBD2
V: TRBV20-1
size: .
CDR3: CSARTGLAKYEQYF
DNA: TGCAGTGCTAGAACCGGACTAGCTAAGTACGAGCAGTACTTC

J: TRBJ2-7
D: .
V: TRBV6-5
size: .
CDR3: CASTGVFELGYEQYF
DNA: TGTGCCAGCACCGGGGTTTTTGAGTTGGGCTACGAGCAGTACTTC

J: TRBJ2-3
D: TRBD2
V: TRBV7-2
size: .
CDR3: CASSYRAGAGTDTQYF
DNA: TGTGCCAGCAGTTATAGGGCGGGAGCCGGGACAGATACGCAGTATTTT

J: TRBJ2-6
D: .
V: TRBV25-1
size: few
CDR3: CASSEWADAGANVLTF
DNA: TGTGCCAGCAGTGAATGGGCGGATGCTGGGGCCAACGTCCTGACTTTC

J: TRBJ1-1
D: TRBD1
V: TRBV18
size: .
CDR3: CASSPRTGFRNTEAFF
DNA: TGTGCCAGCTCACCAAGGACAGGGTTCCGGAACACTGAAGCTTTCTTT

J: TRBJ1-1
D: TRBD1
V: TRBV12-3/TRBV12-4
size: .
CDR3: CASSYTGTGGTEAFF
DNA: TGTGCCAGCAGTTACACCGGGACAGGGGGCACTGAAGCTTTCTTT

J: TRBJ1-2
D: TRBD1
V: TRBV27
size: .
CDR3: CASSKQGVGYTF
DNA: TGTGCCAGCAGCAAACAGGGGGTTGGCTACACCTTC

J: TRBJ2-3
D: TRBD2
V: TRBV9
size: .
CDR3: CASSELAGVADTQYF
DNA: TGTGCCAGCAGCGAACTAGCGGGGGTGGCAGATACGCAGTATTTT

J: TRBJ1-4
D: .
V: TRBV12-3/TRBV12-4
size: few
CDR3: CASSTIFPPGTLNEKLFF
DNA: TGTGCCAGCAGCACAATCTTCCCCCCCGGGACTCTTAATGAAAAACTGTTTTTT

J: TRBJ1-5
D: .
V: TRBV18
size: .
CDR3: CASSPQEFSNQPQHF
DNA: TGTGCCAGCTCACCACAGGAATTTAGCAATCAGCCCCAGCATTTT

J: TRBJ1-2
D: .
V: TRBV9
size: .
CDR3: CASSVDQGRYGYTF
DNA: TGTGCCAGCAGCGTAGATCAGGGAAGGTATGGCTACACCTTC

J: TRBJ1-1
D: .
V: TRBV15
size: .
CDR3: CATSILDRNTEAFF
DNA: TGTGCCACCAGCATCCTTGACAGGAACACTGAAGCTTTCTTT

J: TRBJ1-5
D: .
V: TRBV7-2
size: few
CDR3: CASSSQVSNQPQHF
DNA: TGTGCCAGCAGCTCCCAGGTTAGCAATCAGCCCCAGCATTTT

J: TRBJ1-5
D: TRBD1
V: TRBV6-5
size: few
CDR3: CASRLRATGRPNQPQHF
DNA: TGTGCCAGCAGACTAAGGGCGACAGGGAGGCCCAATCAGCCCCAGCATTTT

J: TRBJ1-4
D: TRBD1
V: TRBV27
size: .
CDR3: CASSRTGVDEKLFF
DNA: TGTGCCAGCAGTAGGACAGGGGTCGATGAAAAACTGTTTTTT

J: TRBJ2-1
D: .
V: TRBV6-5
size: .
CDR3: CASSYSFGGAGLEQFF
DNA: TGTGCCAGCAGTTACTCGTTTGGGGGCGCGGGTCTTGAGCAGTTCTTC

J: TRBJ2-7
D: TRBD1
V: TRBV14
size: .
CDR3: CASSHYPGQGKYEQYF
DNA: TGTGCCAGCAGCCATTACCCGGGACAGGGGAAGTACGAGCAGTACTTC